This T cell receptor (beta chain) is from a study of cytomegalovirus exposure and HLA in healthy donors. The PCR was carried out with 60 Vbeta primers and 13 Jbeta primers. Method: immunoSEQ multiplex PCR; TCRdb's copy keeps in-frame clones and lacks some. This sample has about 130,000 clones; roughly 80% occur once, and the top ten carry roughly 4%. V was pared by 7 bases and J by 0 bases, with 21 bases between. This CDR3 spans 17 amino acids. Germline assignment: CDR1 MNHEY and CDR2 SMNVEV (reference sequence). In the case of this clone: Antigen: not known.

Study outcomes and limitations: Within an earlier analysis, most TCR beta V segments proved productive either about 87% or about 30% of the time. Fewer N-insertions (relative to the approximately 670-donor mean) were reportedly seen in an Asian-associated ancestry cluster in a later analysis.

This TCR was recovered from a woman in her thirties or forties in good health and CMV-seronegative. V usage is TRBV27 and J usage is TRBJ1-1; tentatively, D is TRBD1 (5 bases). Sequenced sample: PBMCs. This chain's CDR3 is CASKGKASDRMNTEAFF. The CDR3 DNA is TGTGCCAGCAAAGGGAAGGCGTCCGACAGAATGAACACTGAAGCTTTCTTT.